This TCR beta chain was observed in a study of regulatory and conventional T cells in RAG deficiency. V gave up 5 bases and J gave up 2 bases; unmatched junction bases: 10. The V gene's germline CDR1 is MDHEN and CDR2 SYDVKM. The CDR3 has 17 amino acids. Study-level findings and limits: In Omenn syndrome, Treg and Tconv repertoires overlapped >85%.

The sorted conventional CD4+ T cells were CD25-low and CD127-high, with genomic DNA sequenced. TCRdb keeps only in-frame clones here, not all; method: immunoSEQ multiplex PCR. Counted here are over 10,000 clones, 90% to 95% occurring once; the ten biggest clones make up approximately 1%. Concerning this clone itself: What it binds is unknown.

The same specimen was also included in a second study, on regulatory T cells. From that report: Primers: 52 TRBV forward and 13 TRBJ reverse. Patient repertoires had restricted TRB V-J pairs and skewed V and J usage, most in Tregs.

The J gene is TRBJ2-2, the V gene TRBV28; 8 bases map to TRBD2. Sequenced input: CD4+ effector T cells sorted from blood. This TCR was recovered from a human donor in good health. The CDR3 loop is CASSPGGREGNTGELFF. Here the CDR3 DNA reads TGTGCCAGCAGTCCCGGGGGCCGGGAGGGAAACACCGGGGAGCTGTTTTTT.